This T cell receptor beta chain was captured in a study of OX40 agonist ivuxolimab in advanced cancers. Study summary: Patients were roughly 87% male with ages roughly 23 to 79, mean approximately 58. Allowance was made for prior anti-PD-1, anti-PD-L1 or anti-CTLA-4 therapy, and about 40% had some. General study points: The expanded peripheral T cells' antigen specificity was not determined.

This clone occurred once. Its antigen is not identified. The germline gives CDR1 MNHEY, CDR2 SMNVEV (reference sequence). The CDR3 contains 15 residues. Losses at the gene ends were 7 bases for V and 4 bases for J; bases not matched to a gene: 3. Assay: immunoSEQ multiplex PCR; the TCRdb copy retains only in-frame clones and omits some. Among tens of thousands of clones listed, roughly 84% were seen once. Sample: CD4+ or CD8+ T cells sorted from blood, taken in a trial of the OX40 agonist ivuxolimab. The sequence derives from an adult with an advanced solid tumor such as melanoma, head and neck, liver or kidney cancer. The chain uses TRBV27 and TRBJ2-2; 13 positions match TRBD2. Written as DNA, the CDR3 is TGTGCCAGCACCAGGACTAGCGGGAGCACCGGGGAGCTGTTTTTT. Amino acids: CASTRTSGSTGELFF.